This TCR beta chain was recovered during a study of Ad26.COV2.S vaccination and SARS-CoV-2 variants. Study findings and constraints: Analyses of TCR breadth and depth may have underestimated total T cell responses.

CDR3 length: 14 residues. CDR1 MNHEY and CDR2 SVGAGI come from the germline V gene. Trimming at V came to 5 bases and at J to 7 bases, leaving 5 bases not matched to a gene. Specified treatment: over 15 received Ad26.COV2.S at low or high dose, single or two shots; 5 received placebo; per-sample allocation not given. Each sample was drawn 63 days after the first injection (of vaccine or placebo). An Ad26 vector expressing Wuhan-strain SARS-CoV-2 spike constituted the vaccine. This table comes from immunoSEQ multiplex PCR, and its TCRdb copy is limited to in-frame clones, with some not included. The table records a few hundred thousand clones, 85% to 90% of them present only once. In regard to this clone: The antigen remains undetermined.

The V call is TRBV6-5, the J call TRBJ1-6, with 7 nucleotides matching TRBD1. This receptor was taken from a person aged 18-60 years who received the Ad26.COV2.S COVID-19 vaccine or a placebo. Sequences were derived from peripheral blood, sampled in a trial of Ad26.COV2.S vaccine versus placebo. CDR3 in amino acids: CASSTRDRNSPLHF. As DNA, the CDR3 is TGTGCCAGCAGTACCAGGGACAGAAATTCACCCCTCCACTTT.